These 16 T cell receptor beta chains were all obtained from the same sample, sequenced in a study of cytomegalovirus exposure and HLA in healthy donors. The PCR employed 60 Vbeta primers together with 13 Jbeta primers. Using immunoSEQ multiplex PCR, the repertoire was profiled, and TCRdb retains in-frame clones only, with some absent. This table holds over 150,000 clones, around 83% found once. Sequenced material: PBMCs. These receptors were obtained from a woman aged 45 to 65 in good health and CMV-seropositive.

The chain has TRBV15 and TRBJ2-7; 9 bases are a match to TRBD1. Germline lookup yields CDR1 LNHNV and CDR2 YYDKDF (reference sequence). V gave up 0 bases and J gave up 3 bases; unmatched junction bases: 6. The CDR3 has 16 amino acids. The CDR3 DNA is TGTGCCACCAGCAGAGATGGGACAGGGAAAGACTACGAGCAGTACTTC. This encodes CATSRDGTGKDYEQYF.

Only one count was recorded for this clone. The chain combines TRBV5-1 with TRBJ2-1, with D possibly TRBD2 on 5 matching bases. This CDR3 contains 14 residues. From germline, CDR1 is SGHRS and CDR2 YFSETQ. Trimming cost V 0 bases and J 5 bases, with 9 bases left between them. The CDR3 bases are TGCGCCAGCAGCTTGGGCGGACTCCACAATGAGCAGTTCTTC. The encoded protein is CASSLGGLHNEQFF.

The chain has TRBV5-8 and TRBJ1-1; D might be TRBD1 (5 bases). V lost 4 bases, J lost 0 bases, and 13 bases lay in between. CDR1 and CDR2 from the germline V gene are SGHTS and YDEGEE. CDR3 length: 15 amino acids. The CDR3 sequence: CASSAKQELNTEAFF. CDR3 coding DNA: TGTGCCAGCAGCGCCAAACAGGAACTGAACACTGAAGCTTTCTTT. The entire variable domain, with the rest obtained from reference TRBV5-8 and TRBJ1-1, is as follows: EAGVTQSPTHLIKTRGQQATLRCSPISGHTSVYWYQQALGLGLQFLLWYDEGEERNRGNFPPRFSGRQFPNYSSELNVNALELEDSALYLCASSAKQELNTEAFFGQGTRLTVV.

The CDR3 region has the DNA TGTGCTAGTGGTTTGTGGCGGGGGGGCACAGATACGCAGTATTTT. Encoded protein: CASGLWRGGTDTQYF. The J gene is TRBJ2-3, the V gene TRBV12-5; 8 bases fit TRBD2. This CDR3 is 15 amino acids long. The V gene's germline CDR1 is LGHNT and CDR2 FRNRAP. V trimming: 2 bases; J trimming: 1 base; junction bases outside the gene matches: 2.

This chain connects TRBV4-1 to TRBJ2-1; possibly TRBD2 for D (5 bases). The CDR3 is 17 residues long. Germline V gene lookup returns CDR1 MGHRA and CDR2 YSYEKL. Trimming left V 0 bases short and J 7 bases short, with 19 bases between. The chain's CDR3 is CASSQEGGRRAGNEQFF. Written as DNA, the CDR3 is TGCGCCAGCAGCCAAGAAGGTGGGCGGCGGGCCGGGAATGAGCAGTTCTTC.

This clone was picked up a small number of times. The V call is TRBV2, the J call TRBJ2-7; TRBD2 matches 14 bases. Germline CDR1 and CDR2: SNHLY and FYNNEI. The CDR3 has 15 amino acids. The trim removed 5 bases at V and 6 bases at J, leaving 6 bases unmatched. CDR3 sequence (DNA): TGTGCCAGCAGTCTGGGACTAGCGGGAGAGGGCGAGCAGTACTTC. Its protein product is CASSLGLAGEGEQYF.

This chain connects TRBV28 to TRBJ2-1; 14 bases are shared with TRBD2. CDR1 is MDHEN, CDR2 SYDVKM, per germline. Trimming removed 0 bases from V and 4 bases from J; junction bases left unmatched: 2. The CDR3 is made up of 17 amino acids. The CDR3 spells CASSLWTSGRGYNEQFF. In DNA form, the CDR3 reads TGTGCCAGCAGTTTATGGACTAGCGGGAGGGGTTACAATGAGCAGTTCTTC.

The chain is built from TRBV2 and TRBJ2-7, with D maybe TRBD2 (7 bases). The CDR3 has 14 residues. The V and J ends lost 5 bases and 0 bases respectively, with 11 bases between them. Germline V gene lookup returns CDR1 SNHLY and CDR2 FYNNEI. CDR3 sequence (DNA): TGTGCCAGCAGTTACAGGGAGGGCTCCTACGAGCAGTACTTC. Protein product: CASSYREGSYEQYF.

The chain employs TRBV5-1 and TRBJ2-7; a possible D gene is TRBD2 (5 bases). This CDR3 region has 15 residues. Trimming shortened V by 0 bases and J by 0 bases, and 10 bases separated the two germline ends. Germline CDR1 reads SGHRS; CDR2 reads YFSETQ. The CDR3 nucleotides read TGCGCCAGCAGCTTGGAAGGGAGCTTCTCCTACGAGCAGTACTTC. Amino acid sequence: CASSLEGSFSYEQYF.

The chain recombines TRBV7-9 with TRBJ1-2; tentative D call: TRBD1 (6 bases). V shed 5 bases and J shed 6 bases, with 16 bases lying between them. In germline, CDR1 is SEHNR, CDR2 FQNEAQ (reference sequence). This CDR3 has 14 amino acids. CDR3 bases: TGTGCCAGCAGCCCGTGGACAGAGGGCGATGGCTACACCTTC. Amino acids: CASSPWTEGDGYTF.

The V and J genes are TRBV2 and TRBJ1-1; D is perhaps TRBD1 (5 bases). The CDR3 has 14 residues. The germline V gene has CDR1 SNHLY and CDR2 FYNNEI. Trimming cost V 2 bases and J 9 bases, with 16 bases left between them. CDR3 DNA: TGTGCCAGCAGTGAAAGCCCAGGGTGGCGGCAAGCTTTCTTT. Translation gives CASSESPGWRQAFF.

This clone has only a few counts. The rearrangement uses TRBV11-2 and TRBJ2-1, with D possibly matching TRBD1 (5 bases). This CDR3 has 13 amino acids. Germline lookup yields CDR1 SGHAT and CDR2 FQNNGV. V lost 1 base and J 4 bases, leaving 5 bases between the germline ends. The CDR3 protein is CASSLAGYNEQFF. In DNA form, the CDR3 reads TGTGCCAGCAGCTTAGCAGGGTACAATGAGCAGTTCTTC. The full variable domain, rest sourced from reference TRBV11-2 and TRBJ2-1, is EAGVAQSPRYKIIEKRQSVAFWCNPISGHATLYWYQQILGQGPKLLIQFQNNGVVDDSQLPKDRFSAERLKGVDSTLKIQPAKLEDSAVYLCASSLAGYNEQFFGPGTRLTVL.

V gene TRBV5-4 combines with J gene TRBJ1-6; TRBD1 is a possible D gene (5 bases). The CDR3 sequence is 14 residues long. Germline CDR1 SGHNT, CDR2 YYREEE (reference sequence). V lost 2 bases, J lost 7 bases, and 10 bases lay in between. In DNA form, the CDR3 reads TGTGCCAGCAGCTTTCAGGGTCACAATTCACCCCTCCACTTT. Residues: CASSFQGHNSPLHF.

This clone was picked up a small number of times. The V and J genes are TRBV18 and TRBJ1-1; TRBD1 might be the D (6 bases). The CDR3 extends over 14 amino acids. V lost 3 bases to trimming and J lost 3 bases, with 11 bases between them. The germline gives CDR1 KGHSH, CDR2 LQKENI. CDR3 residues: CASSPAGADTEAFF. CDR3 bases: TGTGCCAGCTCACCCGCGGGGGCGGACACTGAAGCTTTCTTT.

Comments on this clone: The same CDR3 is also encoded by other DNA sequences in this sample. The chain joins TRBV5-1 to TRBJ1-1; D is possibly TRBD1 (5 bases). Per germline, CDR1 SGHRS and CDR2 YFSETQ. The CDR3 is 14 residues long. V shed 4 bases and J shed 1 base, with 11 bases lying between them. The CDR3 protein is CASSPPGGNTEAFF. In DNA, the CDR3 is TGCGCCAGCAGCCCCCCGGGGGGGAACACTGAAGCTTTCTTT.

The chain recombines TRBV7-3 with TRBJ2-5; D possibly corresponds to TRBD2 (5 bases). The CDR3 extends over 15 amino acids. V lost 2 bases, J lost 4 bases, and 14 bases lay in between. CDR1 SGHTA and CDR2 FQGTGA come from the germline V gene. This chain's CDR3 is CASSLLGEGGETQYF. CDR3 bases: TGTGCCAGCAGCTTATTGGGAGAAGGCGGAGAGACCCAGTACTTC.